Included here is one T cell receptor (beta chain) sequence, with context. TCRdb's table, derived via immunoSEQ multiplex PCR, lists solely in-frame clones and lacks some. The sample consists of 300,000 or so clones, roughly nine tenths of them appearing once. The germline V and J ends were trimmed by 5 bases and 7 bases, with 8 bases remaining between them. Germline V CDR1 and CDR2: LGHDT, YNNKEL (reference sequence). CDR3 size: 11 residues. These data are taken from a study of blood T cell repertoires in COVID-19. Turning to the study itself: The origin of the acute and convalescent COVID-19 samples was the United States, Italy and Spain.

This TCR was sampled from a woman aged 25 to 45 with COVID-19, enrolled during active disease. This rearrangement joins TRBV3-1 (or the pseudogene TRBV3-2) to TRBJ1-1; weak D call: TRBD1 (5 bases). The sequenced sample consisted of peripheral blood. The CDR3 DNA follows: TGTGCCAGCAGCGAGCAGGGTGAAGCTTTCTTT. It yields the protein CASSEQGEAFF.